What follows is one T cell receptor (beta chain) and its context. Its target is unknown. Trimming cost V 0 bases and J 3 bases, with 22 bases left between them. CDR1 and CDR2 (germline): LNHNV, YYDKDF (reference sequence). This CDR3 region has 19 residues. This specimen belongs to a study of T cell repertoires in cytomegalovirus infection. TCRdb reprocessed the reads with MiXCR, giving one entry per CDR3 protein. The data contain about 920,000 distinct CDR3 sequences, 25% to 40% of them seen just once; the ten biggest clones take up roughly 13%. This chain links TRBV15 with TRBJ2-3; D may match TRBD1 or TRBD2 (5 bases each). This specimen consisted of cultured CD8+ T cells from PBMCs, obtained from culture after CMV antigen stimulation. The TCR originated in a human donor in good health (CMV status not recorded). Some clones in this sample may be carry-over from other donors' samples. The CDR3 sequence: CATSRDLGVLPRGTDTQYF. Written as DNA, the CDR3 is TGTGCCACCAGCAGAGATCTGGGGGTCCTCCCGAGAGGTACAGATACGCAGTATTTT.